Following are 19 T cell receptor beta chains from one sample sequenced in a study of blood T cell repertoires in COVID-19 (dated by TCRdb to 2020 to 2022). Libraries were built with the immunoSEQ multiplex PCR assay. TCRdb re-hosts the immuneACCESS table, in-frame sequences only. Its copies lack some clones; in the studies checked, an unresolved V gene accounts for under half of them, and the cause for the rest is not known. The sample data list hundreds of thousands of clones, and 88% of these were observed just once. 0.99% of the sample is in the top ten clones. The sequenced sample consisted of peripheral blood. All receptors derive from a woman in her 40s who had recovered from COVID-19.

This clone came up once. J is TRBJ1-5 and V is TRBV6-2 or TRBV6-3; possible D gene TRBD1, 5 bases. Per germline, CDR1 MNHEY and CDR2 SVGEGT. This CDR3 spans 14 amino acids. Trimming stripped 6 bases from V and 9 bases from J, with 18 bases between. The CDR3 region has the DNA TGTGCCAGCAGCACCGGGGGGGACCTGGGGCCCCAGCATTTT. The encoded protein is CASSTGGDLGPQHF.

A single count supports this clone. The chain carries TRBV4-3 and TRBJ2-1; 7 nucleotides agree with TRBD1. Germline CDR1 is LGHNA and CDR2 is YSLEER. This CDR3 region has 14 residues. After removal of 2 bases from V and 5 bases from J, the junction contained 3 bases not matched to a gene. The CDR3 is CASSQWTGDNEQFF. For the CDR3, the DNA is TGCGCCAGCAGCCAATGGACAGGCGACAATGAGCAGTTCTTC.

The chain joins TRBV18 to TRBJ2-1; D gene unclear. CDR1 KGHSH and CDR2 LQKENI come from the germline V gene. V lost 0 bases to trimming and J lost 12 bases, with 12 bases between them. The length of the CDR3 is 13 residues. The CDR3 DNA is TGTGCCAGCTCACCACCGCGCGGCGACCCGCAGTTCTTC. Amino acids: CASSPPRGDPQFF.

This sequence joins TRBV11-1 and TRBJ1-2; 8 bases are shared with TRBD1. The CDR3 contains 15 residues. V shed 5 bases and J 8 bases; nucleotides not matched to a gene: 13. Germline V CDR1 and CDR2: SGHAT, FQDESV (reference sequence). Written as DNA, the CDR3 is TGTGCCAGCAGCCACCGACAGGGGCCCCCCTTCGGCTACACCTTC. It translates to CASSHRQGPPFGYTF.

The CDR3 sequence: CASSPGGGITDTQYF. The CDR3 region has the DNA TGTGCCAGCAGCCCCGGTGGCGGGATCACAGATACGCAGTATTTT. The rearrangement joins TRBV9 to TRBJ2-3; maybe TRBD2 (6 bases). The CDR3 extends over 15 amino acids. The V gene's germline CDR1 is SGDLS and CDR2 YYNGEE. V lost 4 bases and J lost 2, with 14 bases in between.

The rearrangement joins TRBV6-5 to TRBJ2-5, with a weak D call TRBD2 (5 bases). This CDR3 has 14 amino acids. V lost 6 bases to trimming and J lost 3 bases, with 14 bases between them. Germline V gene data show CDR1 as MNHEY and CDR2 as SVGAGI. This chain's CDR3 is CASSRTAGEETQYF. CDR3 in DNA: TGTGCCAGCAGCCGGACGGCGGGTGAAGAGACCCAGTACTTC.

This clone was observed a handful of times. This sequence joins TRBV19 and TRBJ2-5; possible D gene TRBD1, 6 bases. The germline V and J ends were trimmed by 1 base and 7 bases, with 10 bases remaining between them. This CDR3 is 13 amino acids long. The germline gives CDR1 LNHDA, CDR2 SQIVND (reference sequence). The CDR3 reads CASSIGTVGTQYF. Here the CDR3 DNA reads TGTGCCAGTAGTATAGGGACAGTCGGGACCCAGTACTTC.

DNA of the CDR3: TGTGCCAGCAACGGACAGGGGGCCTACGAGCAGTACTTC. This gives the protein CASNGQGAYEQYF. The chain uses TRBV27 and TRBJ2-7, with 10 bases aligning to TRBD1. The germline gives CDR1 MNHEY, CDR2 SMNVEV (reference sequence). The CDR3 is made up of 13 amino acids. V dropped 7 bases and J dropped 2; count of bases not matched to a gene: 2.

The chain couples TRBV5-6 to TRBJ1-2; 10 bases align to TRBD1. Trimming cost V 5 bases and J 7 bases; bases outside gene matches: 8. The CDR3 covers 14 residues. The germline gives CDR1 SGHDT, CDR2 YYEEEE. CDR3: CASRAGTGASGYTF. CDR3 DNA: TGTGCCAGCAGGGCCGGGACAGGGGCGTCTGGCTACACCTTC.

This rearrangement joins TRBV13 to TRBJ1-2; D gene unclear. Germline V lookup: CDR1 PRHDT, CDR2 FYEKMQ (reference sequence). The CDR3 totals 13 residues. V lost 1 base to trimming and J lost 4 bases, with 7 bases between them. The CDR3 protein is CASSLAGPYGYTF. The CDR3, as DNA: TGTGCCAGCAGCTTAGCAGGTCCCTATGGCTACACCTTC.

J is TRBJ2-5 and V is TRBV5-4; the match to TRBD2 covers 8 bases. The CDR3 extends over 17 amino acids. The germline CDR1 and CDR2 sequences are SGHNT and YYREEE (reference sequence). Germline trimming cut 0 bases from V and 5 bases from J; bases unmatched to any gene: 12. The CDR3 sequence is CASSLVPASGSGETQYF. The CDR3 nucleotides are TGTGCCAGCAGCTTGGTCCCGGCGAGCGGGAGTGGGGAGACCCAGTACTTC.

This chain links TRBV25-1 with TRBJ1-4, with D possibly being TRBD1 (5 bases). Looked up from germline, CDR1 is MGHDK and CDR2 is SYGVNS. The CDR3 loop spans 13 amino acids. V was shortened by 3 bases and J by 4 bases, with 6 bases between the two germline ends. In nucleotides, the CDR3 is TGTGCCAGCAGTGACAGGGTTAATGAAAAACTGTTTTTT. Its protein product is CASSDRVNEKLFF.

In nucleotides, the CDR3 is TGTGCCAGTAGTATTTCCCGACTAGCGGGAGTGGGGGGGGAGACCCAGTACTTC. This translates into CASSISRLAGVGGETQYF. The chain has TRBV19 and TRBJ2-5; TRBD2 matches at 12 bases. The V gene end was trimmed by 3 bases and the J gene end by 5 bases; junction bases not matched to a gene: 13. Germline V lookup: CDR1 LNHDA, CDR2 SQIVND (reference sequence). The CDR3 is 18 amino acids.

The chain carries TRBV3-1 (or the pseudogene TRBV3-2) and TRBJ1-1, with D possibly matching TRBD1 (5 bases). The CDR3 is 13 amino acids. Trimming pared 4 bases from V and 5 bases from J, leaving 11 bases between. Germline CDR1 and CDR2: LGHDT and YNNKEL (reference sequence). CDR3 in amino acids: CASSLVGGTEAFF. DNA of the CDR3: TGTGCCAGCAGCCTCGTTGGGGGGACTGAAGCTTTCTTT.

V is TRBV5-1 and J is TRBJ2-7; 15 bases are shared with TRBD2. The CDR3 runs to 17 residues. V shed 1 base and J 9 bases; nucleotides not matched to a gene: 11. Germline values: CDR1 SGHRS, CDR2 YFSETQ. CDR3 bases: TGCGCCAGCAGCTTGAGGGGACTAGCGGGGGGAATGAACGGGCAGTACTTC. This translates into CASSLRGLAGGMNGQYF.

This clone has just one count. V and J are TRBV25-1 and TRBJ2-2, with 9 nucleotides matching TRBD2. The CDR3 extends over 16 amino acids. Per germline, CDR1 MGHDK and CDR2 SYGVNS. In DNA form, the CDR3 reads TGTGCGGCCCACGGCGGGAGGGATGCGAACACCGGGGAGCTGTTTTTT. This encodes CAAHGGRDANTGELFF.

This chain's CDR3 is CATLPGLGNQPQHF. The CDR3 DNA is TGTGCCACCCTACCGGGACTGGGCAATCAGCCCCAGCATTTT. The J gene is TRBJ1-5, the V gene TRBV28; possible D gene TRBD1, 5 bases. The V end lost 10 bases, the J end lost 2 bases, and 15 bases lay between the germline ends. The CDR3 is 14 residues long. CDR1 and CDR2 from the germline V gene are MDHEN and SYDVKM. Filled out from reference TRBV28 and TRBJ1-5, the complete variable domain reads DVKVTQSSRYLVKRTGEKVFLECVQDMDHENMFWYRQDPGLGLRLIYFSYDVKMKEKGDIPEGYSVSREKKERFSLILESASTNQTSMYLCATLPGLGNQPQHFGDGTRLSIL.

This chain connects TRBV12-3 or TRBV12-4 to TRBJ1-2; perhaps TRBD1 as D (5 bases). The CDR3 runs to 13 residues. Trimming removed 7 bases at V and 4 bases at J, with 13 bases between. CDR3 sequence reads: CASTRQGAYGYTF. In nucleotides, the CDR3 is TGTGCCAGCACCCGGCAGGGCGCCTATGGCTACACCTTC.

In nucleotides, the CDR3 is TGTGCCAGTAGTATAGCGGGAGCGGCGGATACGCAGTATTTT. This encodes CASSIAGAADTQYF. The chain joins TRBV19 to TRBJ2-3; TRBD2 might be the D (6 bases). V gave up 1 base and J gave up 6 bases, with 11 bases separating them. Germline values: CDR1 LNHDA, CDR2 SQIVND (reference sequence). This CDR3 spans 14 amino acids.